This T cell receptor beta chain is drawn from a study of sequential checkpoint blockade in melanoma. Study-level information: Both treatment sequences were followed by maintenance nivolumab.

Here immunoSEQ multiplex PCR was the method, and the copy in TCRdb shows in-frame clones only, minus some. Of roughly 20,000 clones in the sample, roughly 70% were seen once. Treatment in this sample: randomized to nivolumab then ipilimumab (arm A) or the reverse (arm B). DNA-damaging chemotherapy had not been given to any patient beforehand. From thawed PBMCs, live CD3+CD8+ cells negative for CD19 and CD56 were sorted. The germline V gene has CDR1 SGDLS and CDR2 YYNGEE. The germline V and J ends were trimmed by 4 bases and 8 bases, with 14 bases remaining between them. The CDR3 covers 13 residues. The chain couples TRBV9 to TRBJ2-3, with D perhaps TRBD1 (5 bases). The source material was CD8+ T cells sorted from blood (inferred from file names), sampled from a patient given nivolumab and ipilimumab in sequence. The receptor's source is a human donor with melanoma. The DNA of the CDR3 is TGTGCCAGCAGCCCCCCCAGGGCTCTTACGCAGTATTTT. Translated: CASSPPRALTQYF.